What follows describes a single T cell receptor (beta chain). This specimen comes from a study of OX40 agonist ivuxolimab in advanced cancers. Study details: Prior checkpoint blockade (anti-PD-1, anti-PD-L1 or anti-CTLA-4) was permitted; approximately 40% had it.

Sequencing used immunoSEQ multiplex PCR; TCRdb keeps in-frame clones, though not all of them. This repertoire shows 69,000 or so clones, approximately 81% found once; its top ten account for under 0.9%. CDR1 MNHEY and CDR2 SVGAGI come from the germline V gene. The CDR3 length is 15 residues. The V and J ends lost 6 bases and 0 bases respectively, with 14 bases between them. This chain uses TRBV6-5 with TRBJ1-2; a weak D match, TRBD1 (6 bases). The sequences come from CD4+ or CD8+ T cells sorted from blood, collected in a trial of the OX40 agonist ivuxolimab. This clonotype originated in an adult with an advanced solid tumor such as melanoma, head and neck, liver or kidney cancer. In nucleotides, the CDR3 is TGTGCCAGCAGAACCCCCGGACAGTCTAACTATGGCTACACCTTC. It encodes CASRTPGQSNYGYTF.